This record covers a single T cell receptor beta chain. Antigen: not known. CDR1 is LNHNV, CDR2 YYDKDF, per germline (reference sequence). This CDR3 region has 15 residues. Each sample's input was 250 ng genomic DNA, 38,000 or so genome equivalents. Multiplex touch-down PCR amplified TRB using TRB-A and TRB-B pools in one tube. TCRdb re-called the multiplex PCR reads; every CDR3 protein appears as one record, without DNA. The repertoire table contains around 11,000 distinct CDR3 sequences. The data stem from a study of T cell clusters in autoimmune cytopenias. The study, taken as a whole, reports: No experiment has yet validated the function of the T cell clusters defined in silico.

These data were likewise used in another study, on T cell repertoires in aging, cancer and after chemotherapy. From that second work: Median generation probability rose over the chemotherapy interval in each cancer cohort, suggesting rebound thymic output. No conclusions about immunological memory after chemotherapy can be drawn from the repertoire data.

This TCR derives from a human donor in good health. The rearrangement links TRBV15 to TRBJ1-1; TCRdb proposes TRBD1, but this gene call is untestable without DNA. The sample was peripheral blood. CDR3: CATSRQGYQPNEAFF.